This T cell receptor beta chain was documented in a study of T cells in Graves' hyperthyroidism and ophthalmopathy. In germline, CDR1 is PRHDT, CDR2 FYEKMQ (reference sequence). Germline trimming cut 4 bases from V and 2 bases from J; bases unmatched to any gene: 4. This CDR3 comprises 15 residues. Uncontrolled infection, other autoimmune disease, pregnancy or lactation led to exclusion. Using RNA transcripts as the source, TCR beta CDR3 regions were amplified. A set of HTBI primers served as the primers for a first-round RT-PCR of the TCR CDR3. One entry per CDR3 protein, called by TCRdb with MiXCR from the multiplex PCR reads. The table includes around 620,000 distinct CDR3 sequences, around 45% detected once. This clonotype was seen repeatedly, ten times or more.

The sample taken for sequencing was peripheral blood or thyroid tissue (not recorded which). This chain joins TRBV13 and TRBJ1-3; 8 bases are a match to TRBD1. This TCR derives from an adult woman with Graves' disease, either hyperthyroidism or ophthalmopathy (not recorded which). CDR3 bases: TGTGCCAGCAGCTACGGACAGGGAGCTGGAAACACCATATATTTT. It is translated as CASSYGQGAGNTIYF. Using reference TRBV13 and TRBJ1-3 for the parts outside the CDR3, the full variable domain is AAGVIQSPRHLIKEKRETATLKCYPIPRHDTVYWYQQGPGQDPQFLISFYEKMQSDKGSIPDRFSAQQFSDYHSELNMSSLELGDSALYFCASSYGQGAGNTIYFGEGSWLTVV.